These T cell receptor beta chains were read from a single sample in a study of blood T cell repertoires in COVID-19. Using immunoSEQ multiplex PCR, the repertoire was profiled, and TCRdb retains in-frame clones only, with some absent. The sample records 200,000 to 250,000 clones, more than 75% being singletons. Sample: peripheral blood. The origin of the receptors is a middle-aged man with active or convalescent COVID-19. The CDR3 runs from the conserved cysteine through the conserved F or W. A D gene is named only where the DNA matches it firmly. Clone size, where shown, is once, few, many, or a class for clones that have expanded.

cdr3_aa,cdr3_nt,clone_size,j_call,cdr3_length,v_call,d_call
CASSLAGGHTDTQYF,TGTGCCAGCAGTTTAGCGGGGGGCCATACAGATACGCAGTATTTT,.,TRBJ2-3,15,TRBV6-4,TRBD2
CSVSSGTGELFF,TGCAGCGTTTCCTCAGGCACCGGGGAACTGTTTTTT,.,TRBJ2-2,12,TRBV29-1,.
CASTPAGGLDGYTF,TGTGCCAGCACCCCCGCGGGGGGCTTGGATGGCTACACCTTC,few,TRBJ1-2,14,TRBV7-9,.
CSFCLGQGDPYEQYF,TGCAGCTTCTGCCTGGGACAGGGGGATCCCTACGAGCAGTACTTC,.,TRBJ2-7,15,TRBV29-1,TRBD1
CASSPRTGRGYTF,TGTGCCAGCAGCCCGAGGACAGGTCGGGGCTACACCTTC,.,TRBJ1-2,13,TRBV7-2,TRBD1
CASSVQSAGETQYF,TGTGCCAGTAGTGTGCAATCGGCGGGGGAGACCCAGTACTTC,.,TRBJ2-5,14,TRBV19,.
CASTLLPGNQPQHF,TGTGCCAGTACCCTTCTCCCAGGGAATCAGCCCCAGCATTTT,.,TRBJ1-5,14,TRBV19,.
CASSPIGGSGNTIYF,TGCGCCAGCAGCCCCATAGGGGGCTCTGGAAACACCATATATTTT,.,TRBJ1-3,15,TRBV5-1,.
CASSFSPGTSIGEQFF,TGTGCCAGCAGCTTCTCCCCCGGGACTAGCATCGGCGAGCAGTTCTTC,.,TRBJ2-1,16,TRBV11-2,TRBD2
CASSLGTGGYTEAFF,TGTGCCAGCAGCCTAGGGACAGGGGGGTACACTGAAGCTTTCTTT,.,TRBJ1-1,15,TRBV27,TRBD1
CSAVDNNEQFF,TGCAGTGCTGTAGACAACAATGAGCAGTTCTTC,.,TRBJ2-1,11,TRBV20-1,.
CASLPLPGLADTDTQYF,TGTGCCAGCCTCCCTCTCCCTGGACTAGCCGATACAGATACGCAGTATTTT,once,TRBJ2-3,17,TRBV28,TRBD2
CASSWTGATEKLFF,TGTGCCAGCAGTTGGACAGGTGCCACTGAAAAACTGTTTTTT,.,TRBJ1-4,14,TRBV6-5,TRBD1
CASRLSREQFF,TGTGCCAGCAGACTATCGCGGGAGCAGTTCTTC,.,TRBJ2-1,11,TRBV28,.
CASSQSTGTNPSSTDTQYF,TGTGCCAGCAGCCAGAGTACAGGAACCAATCCCTCTAGCACAGATACGCAGTATTTT,.,TRBJ2-3,19,TRBV3-1/TRBV3-2,.
CASSLYGNEQFF,TGTGCCAGCAGCTTATACGGGAATGAGCAGTTCTTC,.,TRBJ2-1,12,TRBV7-9,.
CASSLSGTVNYGYTF,TGTGCCAGCAGCTTGTCCGGGACAGTCAACTATGGCTACACCTTC,.,TRBJ1-2,15,TRBV5-5,TRBD1
CAWSRTGGPFYEQYF,TGTGCCTGGAGTCGGACAGGGGGCCCTTTCTACGAGCAGTACTTC,.,TRBJ2-7,15,TRBV30,TRBD1
CASSLAAENYGYTF,TGTGCCAGCAGCTTGGCCGCGGAGAACTATGGCTACACCTTC,.,TRBJ1-2,14,TRBV5-4,.
CASSTGTGFEQFF,TGTGCCAGCAGCACAGGGACAGGGTTTGAGCAGTTCTTC,.,TRBJ2-1,13,TRBV7-9,TRBD1
CASSFYSNQPQHF,TGTGCCAGCAGTTTTTATAGCAATCAGCCCCAGCATTTT,.,TRBJ1-5,13,TRBV28,.
CASSMSPSGIYNEQFF,TGTGCCAGTAGTATGTCACCTAGCGGAATATACAATGAGCAGTTCTTC,.,TRBJ2-1,16,TRBV19,TRBD2
CASSVGGVGYTF,TGTGCCAGCAGCGTGGGCGGGGTAGGCTACACCTTC,.,TRBJ1-2,12,TRBV7-9,.
CASSQEGTGTLGRGELFF,TGCGCCAGCAGCCAAGAAGGGACAGGGACTCTAGGCCGCGGGGAGCTGTTTTTT,once,TRBJ2-2,18,TRBV4-1,TRBD1
CASSAGQFNSPLHF,TGTGCCAGCAGCGCGGGACAGTTTAATTCACCCCTCCACTTT,.,TRBJ1-6,14,TRBV5-8,TRBD1
CASSPQGVETQYF,TGTGCCAGCAGCCCCCAGGGGGTCGAGACCCAGTACTTC,.,TRBJ2-5,13,TRBV11-3,TRBD1
CASSTRQGLNTEAFF,TGTGCCAGCAGTACCCGACAGGGGCTGAACACTGAAGCTTTCTTT,.,TRBJ1-1,15,TRBV28,TRBD1
CASRINAAGTYEQYF,TGTGCCAGCAGGATAAATGCGGCGGGGACCTACGAGCAGTACTTC,.,TRBJ2-7,15,TRBV5-5,.
CATSDGQGDGYTF,TGTGCCACCAGTGATGGACAGGGGGACGGCTACACCTTC,.,TRBJ1-2,13,TRBV24-1,TRBD1
CASSLVGQGNQPQHF,TGTGCCAGCAGCTTAGTGGGACAGGGGAATCAGCCCCAGCATTTT,.,TRBJ1-5,15,TRBV7-2,TRBD1
CASSTAGGAPYEQYF,TGTGCCAGTTCCACCGCGGGAGGGGCCCCCTACGAGCAGTACTTC,.,TRBJ2-7,15,TRBV19,TRBD2
CASSLSRSGGRTNEKLFF,TGTGCCAGCAGCTTAAGTCGCTCGGGGGGAAGGACTAATGAAAAACTGTTTTTT,.,TRBJ1-4,18,TRBV11-2,.
CASTKSPGGLEAFF,TGTGCCAGCACCAAGAGTCCAGGAGGCCTTGAAGCTTTCTTT,.,TRBJ1-1,14,TRBV7-3,.
CASRREAYSNQPQHF,TGTGCCAGCAGACGGGAGGCGTATAGCAATCAGCCCCAGCATTTT,.,TRBJ1-5,15,TRBV2,.
CASTLRQTPHYGYTF,TGTGCCAGCACGCTCAGACAGACGCCCCACTATGGCTACACCTTC,.,TRBJ1-2,15,TRBV5-5,.
CASSLFFVDGSGLINNEQFF,TGTGCCAGCAGTTTATTTTTTGTCGATGGATCAGGGCTCATAAACAATGAGCAGTTCTTC,.,TRBJ2-1,20,TRBV28,.
CASSFRDSTEAFF,TGTGCCAGCAGCTTCCGGGACAGCACTGAAGCTTTCTTT,once,TRBJ1-1,13,TRBV7-6,TRBD1
CASSPLGPGGANVLTF,TGTGCCAGCAGCCCCCTCGGTCCAGGTGGGGCCAACGTCCTGACTTTC,.,TRBJ2-6,16,TRBV11-2,.
CASTLQGAIPYNEQFF,TGTGCCAGCACCTTACAGGGGGCAATCCCCTACAATGAGCAGTTCTTC,.,TRBJ2-1,16,TRBV27,TRBD1
CASSSGQGRYGYTF,TGCGCCAGCAGCAGCGGACAGGGGCGCTATGGCTACACCTTC,.,TRBJ1-2,14,TRBV5-1,TRBD1
CASSQEQAGRTGELFF,TGCGCCAGCAGCCAAGAACAAGCGGGTCGCACCGGGGAGCTGTTTTTT,.,TRBJ2-2,16,TRBV4-1,.
CSVDRWEATEAFF,TGCAGCGTTGACAGGTGGGAGGCCACTGAAGCTTTCTTT,.,TRBJ1-1,13,TRBV29-1,.
CASSLDRGQKLFF,TGTGCCAGCAGTTTGGACAGGGGGCAGAAACTGTTTTTT,.,TRBJ1-4,13,TRBV27,TRBD1
CASSLDRGTGYTGELFF,TGTGCCAGCAGCTTAGATCGGGGGACAGGTTACACCGGGGAGCTGTTTTTT,.,TRBJ2-2,17,TRBV11-3,TRBD1
CASSAGQPNTEAFF,TGTGCCAGCAGCGCCGGACAGCCGAACACTGAAGCTTTCTTT,.,TRBJ1-1,14,TRBV9,.
CASKLGLAVSYEQYF,TGTGCCAGCAAACTGGGACTAGCGGTGTCCTACGAGCAGTACTTC,.,TRBJ2-7,15,TRBV6-6,TRBD2
CASSVQTGDTTGELFF,TGTGCCAGTAGTGTCCAGACAGGGGACACCACCGGGGAGCTGTTTTTT,once,TRBJ2-2,16,TRBV19,TRBD1
CAISAGERPQHF,TGTGCCATCAGCGCCGGGGAGAGGCCCCAGCATTTT,.,TRBJ1-5,12,TRBV10-3,.
CAWSAPTSSNEQFF,TGTGCCTGGAGCGCCCCGACTAGCAGCAATGAGCAGTTCTTC,.,TRBJ2-1,14,TRBV30,TRBD2
CASSPYGETQYF,TGTGCCAGCAGCCCCTACGGGGAGACCCAGTACTTC,.,TRBJ2-5,12,TRBV28,.
CASSLAGQGYGNTIYF,TGTGCCAGCAGCTTGGCAGGACAGGGGTACGGAAACACCATATATTTT,.,TRBJ1-3,16,TRBV5-6,TRBD1